At least ten counts were recorded for the clone carrying this TCR beta chain. Antigen unknown. V was shortened by 0 bases and J by 2 bases, with 11 bases between the two germline ends. The CDR3 runs to 15 residues. Per germline, CDR1 LGHDT and CDR2 YNNKEL (reference sequence). TCR libraries were built in bulk with a published protocol and specific TCR primers. TCRdb fed the PCR reads into MiXCR, producing one record per CDR3 protein. The profile covers fewer than 75,000 distinct CDR3 sequences, with about a sixth appearing a single time and 1.4% to 1.5% taken by the ten largest. RNA fractions of 10%, 30% or 50% and about 17,000 to 1,000,000 sorted cells were the source of naive CD8 libraries. Sorting recovered naive CD8 T cells on a CD8+CD4-CCR7+CD45RA+ profile. The source of the sample is a study of molecular identifiers for immune sequencing clone quantification. Notes on the study in general: Molecules of identical TCR sharing a barcode could underestimate highly expanded clone sizes.

Sequenced sample: naive CD8+ T cells from blood, with Jurkat cell RNA spiked in. Subset in this sample: FACS-sorted CD8+CD4-CCR7+CD45RA+ naive T cells. This clonotype was sampled from a human donor in good health. Some libraries in this study had Jurkat cell RNA spiked in. The chain recombines TRBV3-1 with TRBJ2-7; D uncertain. The CDR3 DNA reads as TGTGCCAGCAGCCAAGAGAGGTGGGTGACCTACGAGCAGTACTTC. Translated: CASSQERWVTYEQYF.